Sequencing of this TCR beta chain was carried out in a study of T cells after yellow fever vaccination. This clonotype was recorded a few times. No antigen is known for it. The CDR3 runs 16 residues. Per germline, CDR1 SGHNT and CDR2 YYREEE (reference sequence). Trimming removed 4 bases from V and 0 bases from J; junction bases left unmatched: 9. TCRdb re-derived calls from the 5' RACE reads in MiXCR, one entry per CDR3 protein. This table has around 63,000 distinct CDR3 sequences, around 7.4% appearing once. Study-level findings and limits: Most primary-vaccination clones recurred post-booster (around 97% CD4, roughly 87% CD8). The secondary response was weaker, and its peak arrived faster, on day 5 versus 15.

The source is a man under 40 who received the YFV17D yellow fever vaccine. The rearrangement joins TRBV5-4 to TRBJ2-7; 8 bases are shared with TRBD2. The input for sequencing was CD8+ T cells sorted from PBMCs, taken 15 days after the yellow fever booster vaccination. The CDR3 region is CASSPEGSGSSYEQYF. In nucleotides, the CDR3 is TGTGCCAGCAGCCCAGAAGGAAGCGGGAGCTCCTACGAGCAGTACTTC.